This is a list of T cell receptor beta chains from one sample in a study of T-cell memory formation after mild COVID-19. TCRdb fed the 5' RACE reads into MiXCR, producing one record per CDR3 protein. The profile shows 250,000 to 300,000 distinct CDR3 sequences, about 16% of them singletons. Sequenced input: PBMCs or a T cell subset sorted from them (not recorded which). The receptors here all came from a man between 18 and 29 years old who had mild COVID-19 (a few samples of this study predate the infection). Cell type and time point are not known. The CDR3 runs from the conserved cysteine through the conserved F or W. The order of the fields is V gene, D gene, J gene, clone size, CDR3 DNA, CDR3 protein. A D gene is named only where the DNA matches it firmly. The listing skips clone size in some rows; elsewhere it reads once, few, many or a size class.

TRBV6-5,-,TRBJ1-6,few,TGTGCCAGCAGTTACGCCTCTACAGGTTCCAATTCACCCCTCCACTTT,CASSYASTGSNSPLHF
TRBV9,-,TRBJ2-2,-,TGTGCCAGCAGCGCTCACTCTAATCCCACCGGGGAGCTGTTTTTT,CASSAHSNPTGELFF
TRBV27,-,TRBJ2-2,-,TGTGCCAGCAGTCCCCGGCGGGGTGGCGGGGAGCTGTTTTTT,CASSPRRGGGELFF
TRBV5-1,-,TRBJ2-5,few,TGCGCCAGCAGCGAACTATCAGAGACCCAGTACTTC,CASSELSETQYF
TRBV11-1,TRBD1,TRBJ1-2,-,TGTGCCAGCAGCCCAGGGGGCCTCAACTATGGCTACACCTTC,CASSPGGLNYGYTF
TRBV6-2/TRBV6-3,-,TRBJ1-1,-,TGTGCCAGCAGAACTATCAGGGAACTGAACACTGAAGCTTTCTTT,CASRTIRELNTEAFF
TRBV6-2/TRBV6-3,TRBD1,TRBJ1-5,-,TGTGCCAGCAGTTACTCTGGGACAGGCAATCAGCCCCAGCATTTT,CASSYSGTGNQPQHF
TRBV10-3,TRBD1,TRBJ1-1,few,TGTGCCATCAGTTCTCCAAACAGGGGCCTCGGCACTGAAGCTTTCTTT,CAISSPNRGLGTEAFF
TRBV18,-,TRBJ2-7,-,TGTGCCAGCTCCCGAGAGGGGGGGATCGTCTACGAGCAGTACTTC,CASSREGGIVYEQYF
TRBV5-6,-,TRBJ2-1,-,TGTGCCAGCAGGCGGACGGGATACAATGAGCAGTTCTTC,CASRRTGYNEQFF
TRBV7-9,-,TRBJ1-4,few,TGTGCCAGCAGCTTTGGAGAGAATGAAAAACTGTTTTTT,CASSFGENEKLFF
TRBV19,TRBD2,TRBJ2-1,-,TGTGCCAGTAGGATAGCGGGGGGGCCGATCACCTACAATGAGCAGTTCTTC,CASRIAGGPITYNEQFF
TRBV7-6,TRBD2,TRBJ2-1,once,TGTGCCAGCAGCTTTTTTAGCGGGGCGAACGTGGGTGAGCAGTTCTTC,CASSFFSGANVGEQFF